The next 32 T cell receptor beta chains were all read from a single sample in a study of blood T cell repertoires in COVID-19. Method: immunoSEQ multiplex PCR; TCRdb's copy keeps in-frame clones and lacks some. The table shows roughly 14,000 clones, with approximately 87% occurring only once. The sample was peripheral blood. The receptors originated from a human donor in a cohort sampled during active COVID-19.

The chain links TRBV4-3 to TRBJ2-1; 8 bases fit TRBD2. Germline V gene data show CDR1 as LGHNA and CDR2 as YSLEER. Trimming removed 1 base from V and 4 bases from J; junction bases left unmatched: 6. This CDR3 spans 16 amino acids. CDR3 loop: CASSQAAGGSYNEQFF. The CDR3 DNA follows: TGCGCCAGCAGCCAAGCGGCGGGAGGATCATACAATGAGCAGTTCTTC.

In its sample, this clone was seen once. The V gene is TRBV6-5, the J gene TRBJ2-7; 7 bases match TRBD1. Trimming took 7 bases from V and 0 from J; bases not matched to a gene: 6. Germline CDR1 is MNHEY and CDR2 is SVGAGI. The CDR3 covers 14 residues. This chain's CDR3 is CASTPGGFSYEQYF. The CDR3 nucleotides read TGTGCCAGCACGCCAGGGGGATTCTCCTACGAGCAGTACTTC.

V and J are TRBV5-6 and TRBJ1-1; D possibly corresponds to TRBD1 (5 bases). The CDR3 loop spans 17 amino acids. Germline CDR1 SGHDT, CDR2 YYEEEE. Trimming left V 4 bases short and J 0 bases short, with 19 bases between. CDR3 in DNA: TGTGCCAGCAGCGATCTCAGGGTTGGGGTGGTGAACACTGAAGCTTTCTTT. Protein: CASSDLRVGVVNTEAFF.

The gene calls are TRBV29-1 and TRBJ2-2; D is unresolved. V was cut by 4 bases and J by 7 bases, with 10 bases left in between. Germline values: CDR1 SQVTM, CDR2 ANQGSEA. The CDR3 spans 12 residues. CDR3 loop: CSVVQASGELFF. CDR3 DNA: TGCAGCGTTGTGCAGGCAAGCGGGGAGCTGTTTTTT.

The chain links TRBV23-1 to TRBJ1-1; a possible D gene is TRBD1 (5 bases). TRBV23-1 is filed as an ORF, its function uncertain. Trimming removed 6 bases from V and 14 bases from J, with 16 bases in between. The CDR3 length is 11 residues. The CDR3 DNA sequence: TGCGCCAGCAGCCGGGACTTTAGGGCGTTCTTT. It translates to CASSRDFRAFF.

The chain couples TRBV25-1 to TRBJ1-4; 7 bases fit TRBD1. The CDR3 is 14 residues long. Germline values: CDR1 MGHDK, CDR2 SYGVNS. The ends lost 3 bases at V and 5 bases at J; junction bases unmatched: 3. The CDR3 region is CASSEDRLNEKLFF. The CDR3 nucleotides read TGTGCCAGCAGTGAGGACAGGCTAAATGAAAAACTGTTTTTT.

CDR3: CASSVGHTYEQYF. CDR3 nucleotide sequence: TGTGCCAGCAGCGTCGGACATACCTACGAGCAGTACTTC. The chain links TRBV9 to TRBJ2-7; TRBD1 might be the D (5 bases). With 2 bases removed from V and 2 bases from J, the gap between germline ends came to 8 bases. The CDR3 contains 13 residues. The germline gives CDR1 SGDLS, CDR2 YYNGEE. The full variable domain, completed using reference TRBV9 and TRBJ2-7, is DSGVTQTPKHLITATGQRVTLRCSPRSGDLSVYWYQQSLDQGLQFLIQYYNGEERAKGNILERFSAQQFPDLHSELNLSSLELGDSALYFCASSVGHTYEQYFGPGTRLTVT.

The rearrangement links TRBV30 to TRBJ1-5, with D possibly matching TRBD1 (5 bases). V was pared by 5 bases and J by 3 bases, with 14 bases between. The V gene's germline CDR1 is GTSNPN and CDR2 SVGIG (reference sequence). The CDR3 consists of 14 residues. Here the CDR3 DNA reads TGTGCCTGGCAAACTGGGGCTGCCAATCAGCCCCAGCATTTT. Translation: CAWQTGAANQPQHF. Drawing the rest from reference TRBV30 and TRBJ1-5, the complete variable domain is SQTIHQWPATLVQPVGSPLSLECTVEGTSNPNLYWYRQAAGRGLQLLFYSVGIGQISSEVPQNLSASRPQDRQFILSSKKLLLSDSGFYLCAWQTGAANQPQHFGDGTRLSIL.

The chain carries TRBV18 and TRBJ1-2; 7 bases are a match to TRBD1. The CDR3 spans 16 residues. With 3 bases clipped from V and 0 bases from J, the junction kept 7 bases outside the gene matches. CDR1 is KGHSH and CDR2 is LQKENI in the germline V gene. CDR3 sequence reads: CASSPTPGQPNYGYTF. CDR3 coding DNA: TGTGCCAGCTCACCTACACCGGGACAGCCTAACTATGGCTACACCTTC.

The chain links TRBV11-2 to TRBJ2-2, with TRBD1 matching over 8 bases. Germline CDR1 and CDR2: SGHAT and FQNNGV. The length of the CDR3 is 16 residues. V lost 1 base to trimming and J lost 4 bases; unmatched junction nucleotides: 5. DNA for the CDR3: TGTGCCAGCAGCTTAGGGGGCAGGGGGCCCACCGGGGAGCTGTTTTTT. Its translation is CASSLGGRGPTGELFF.

The CDR3 sequence: CASSLAGTSGSGWNEQFF. The CDR3 nucleotides are TGTGCCAGCAGCTTGGCCGGGACTAGCGGGAGCGGCTGGAATGAGCAGTTCTTC. The chain links TRBV5-5 to TRBJ2-1, with 14 bases matching TRBD2. After removal of 0 bases from V and 7 bases from J, the junction contained 9 bases not matched to a gene. There are 18 residues in the CDR3. Germline CDR1 SGHKS, CDR2 YYEKEE (reference sequence). Full variable domain (rest looked up from reference TRBV5-5 and TRBJ2-1): DAGVTQSPTHLIKTRGQQVTLRCSPISGHKSVSWYQQVLGQGPQFIFQYYEKEERGRGNFPDRFSARQFPNYSSELNVNALLLGDSALYLCASSLAGTSGSGWNEQFFGPGTRLTVL.

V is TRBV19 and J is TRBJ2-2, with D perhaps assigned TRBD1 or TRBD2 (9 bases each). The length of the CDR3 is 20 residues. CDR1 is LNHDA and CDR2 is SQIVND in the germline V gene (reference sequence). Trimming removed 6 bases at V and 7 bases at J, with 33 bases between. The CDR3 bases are TGTGCCAGTAGAGGACTGGGACAGGGCAGACTAGCGGCCTCGGGCGGGGAGCTGTTTTTT. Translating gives CASRGLGQGRLAASGGELFF.

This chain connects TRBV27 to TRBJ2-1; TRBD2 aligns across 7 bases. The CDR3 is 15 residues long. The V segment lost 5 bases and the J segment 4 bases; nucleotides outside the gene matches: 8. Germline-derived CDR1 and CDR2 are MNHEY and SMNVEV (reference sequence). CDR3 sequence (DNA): TGTGCCAGCAGTACCACGGGGGGTCCTTACAATGAGCAGTTCTTC. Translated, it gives CASSTTGGPYNEQFF.

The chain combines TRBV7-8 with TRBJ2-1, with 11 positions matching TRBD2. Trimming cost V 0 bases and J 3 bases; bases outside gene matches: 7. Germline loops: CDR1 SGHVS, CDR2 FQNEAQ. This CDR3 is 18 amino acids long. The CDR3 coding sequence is TGTGCCAGCAGCTTAGCTGGTAGCGGGAGGGCCCTCTACAATGAGCAGTTCTTC. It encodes CASSLAGSGRALYNEQFF. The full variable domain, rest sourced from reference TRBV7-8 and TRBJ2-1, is GAGVSQSPRYKVAKRGQDVALRCDPISGHVSLFWYQQALGQGPEFLTYFQNEAQLDKSGLPSDRFFAERPEGSVSTLKIQRTQQEDSAVYLCASSLAGSGRALYNEQFFGPGTRLTVL.

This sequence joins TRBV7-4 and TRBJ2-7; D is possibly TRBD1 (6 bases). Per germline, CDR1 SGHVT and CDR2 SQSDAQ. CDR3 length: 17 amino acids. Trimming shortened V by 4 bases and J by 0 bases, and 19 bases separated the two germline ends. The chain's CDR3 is CASSSLTGTRTSYEQYF. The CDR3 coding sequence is TGTGCCAGCAGCTCTCTAACCGGGACACGGACCTCCTACGAGCAGTACTTC.

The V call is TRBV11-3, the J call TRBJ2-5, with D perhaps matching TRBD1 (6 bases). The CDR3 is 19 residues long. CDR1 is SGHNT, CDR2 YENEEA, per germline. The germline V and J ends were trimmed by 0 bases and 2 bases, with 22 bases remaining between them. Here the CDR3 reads CASSLDPPTGYTTQETQYF. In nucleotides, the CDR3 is TGTGCCAGCAGCTTAGATCCGCCTACAGGGTATACCACACAAGAGACCCAGTACTTC.

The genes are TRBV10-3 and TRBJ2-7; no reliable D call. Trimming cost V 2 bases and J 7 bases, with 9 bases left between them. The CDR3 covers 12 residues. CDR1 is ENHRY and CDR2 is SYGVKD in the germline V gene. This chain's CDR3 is CAISENSSEQYF. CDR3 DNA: TGTGCCATCAGTGAGAACAGTAGTGAGCAGTACTTC.

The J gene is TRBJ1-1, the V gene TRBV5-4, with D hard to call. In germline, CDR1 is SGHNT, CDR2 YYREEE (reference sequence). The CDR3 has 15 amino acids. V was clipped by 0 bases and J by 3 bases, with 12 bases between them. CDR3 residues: CASSLVSGSHTEAFF. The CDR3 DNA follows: TGTGCCAGCAGCTTGGTTTCGGGGTCGCACACTGAAGCTTTCTTT. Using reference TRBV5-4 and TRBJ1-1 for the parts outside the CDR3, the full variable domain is ETGVTQSPTHLIKTRGQQVTLRCSSQSGHNTVSWYQQALGQGPQFIFQYYREEENGRGNFPPRFSGLQFPNYSSELNVNALELDDSALYLCASSLVSGSHTEAFFGQGTRLTVV.

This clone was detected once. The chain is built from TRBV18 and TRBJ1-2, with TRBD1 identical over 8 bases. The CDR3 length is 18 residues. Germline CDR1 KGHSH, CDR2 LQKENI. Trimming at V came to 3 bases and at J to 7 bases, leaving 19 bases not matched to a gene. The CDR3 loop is CASSPQRVDRGALPGYTF. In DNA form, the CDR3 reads TGTGCCAGCTCACCCCAAAGAGTAGACAGGGGAGCTTTGCCTGGCTACACCTTC.

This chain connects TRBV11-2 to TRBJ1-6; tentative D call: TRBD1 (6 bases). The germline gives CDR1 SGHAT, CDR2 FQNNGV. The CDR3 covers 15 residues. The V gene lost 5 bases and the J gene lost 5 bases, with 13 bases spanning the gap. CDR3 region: CASSRRTADNSPLHF. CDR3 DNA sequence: TGTGCCAGCAGCAGAAGGACAGCCGATAATTCACCCCTCCACTTT. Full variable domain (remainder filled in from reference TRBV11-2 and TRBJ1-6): EAGVAQSPRYKIIEKRQSVAFWCNPISGHATLYWYQQILGQGPKLLIQFQNNGVVDDSQLPKDRFSAERLKGVDSTLKIQPAKLEDSAVYLCASSRRTADNSPLHFGNGTRLTVT.

The DNA for the CDR3 is TGTGCCAGCAGTTACTCGACGGAGACCCTAGCAGGGGGCCATAATTCACCCCTCCACTTT. Translation gives CASSYSTETLAGGHNSPLHF. This chain uses TRBV6-8 with TRBJ1-6, with 8 bases matching TRBD1. Trimming at V came to 0 bases and at J to 5 bases, leaving 15 bases not matched to a gene. Looked up from germline, CDR1 is MNHGY and CDR2 is SAAAGT. The CDR3 is made up of 20 amino acids.

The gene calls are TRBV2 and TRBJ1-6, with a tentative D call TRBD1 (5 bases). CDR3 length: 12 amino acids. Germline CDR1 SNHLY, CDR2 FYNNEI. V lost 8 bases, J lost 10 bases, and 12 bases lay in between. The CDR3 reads CASGDSWSPLHF. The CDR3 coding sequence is TGTGCCAGCGGGGACTCCTGGTCACCCCTCCACTTT. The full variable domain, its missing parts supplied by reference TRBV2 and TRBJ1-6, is EPEVTQTPSHQVTQMGQEVILRCVPISNHLYFYWYRQILGQKVEFLVSFYNNEISEKSEIFDDQFSVERPDGSNFTLKIRSTKLEDSAMYFCASGDSWSPLHFGNGTRLTVT.

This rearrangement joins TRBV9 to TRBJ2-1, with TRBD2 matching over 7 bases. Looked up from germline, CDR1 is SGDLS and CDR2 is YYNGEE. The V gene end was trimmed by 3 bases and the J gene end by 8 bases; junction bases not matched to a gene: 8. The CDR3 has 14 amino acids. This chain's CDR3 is CASSATRGRDEQFF. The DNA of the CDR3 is TGTGCCAGCAGCGCGACACGGGGGAGGGATGAGCAGTTCTTC.

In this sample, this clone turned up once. In DNA, the CDR3 is TGCGCCAGCAGCTTGGCCTTCGGGCAGGGAGCTTTCTTT. It encodes CASSLAFGQGAFF. This rearrangement joins TRBV5-1 to TRBJ1-1; the D gene is possibly TRBD1 (5 bases). CDR1 and CDR2 (germline): SGHRS, YFSETQ. V was clipped by 0 bases and J by 10 bases, with 13 bases between them. CDR3 size: 13 residues.

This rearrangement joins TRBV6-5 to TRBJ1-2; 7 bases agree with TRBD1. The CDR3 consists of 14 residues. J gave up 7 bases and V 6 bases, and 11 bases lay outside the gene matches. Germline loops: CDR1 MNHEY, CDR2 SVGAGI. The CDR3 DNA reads TGTGCCAGCAGCCTCCGACAGGGTCCCGGTGGCTACACCTTC. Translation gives CASSLRQGPGGYTF.

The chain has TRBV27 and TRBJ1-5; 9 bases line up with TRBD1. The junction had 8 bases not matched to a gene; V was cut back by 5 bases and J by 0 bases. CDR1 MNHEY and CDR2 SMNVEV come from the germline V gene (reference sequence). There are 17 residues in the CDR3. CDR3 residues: CASSPRTGAYSNQPQHF. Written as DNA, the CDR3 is TGTGCCAGCAGTCCACGGACAGGGGCATATAGCAATCAGCCCCAGCATTTT.

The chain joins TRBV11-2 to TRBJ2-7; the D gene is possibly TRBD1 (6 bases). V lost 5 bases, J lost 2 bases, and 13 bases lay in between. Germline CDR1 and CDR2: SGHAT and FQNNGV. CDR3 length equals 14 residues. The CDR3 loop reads CASSPLQGTYEQYF. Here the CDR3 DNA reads TGTGCCAGCAGCCCCCTCCAGGGGACCTACGAGCAGTACTTC.

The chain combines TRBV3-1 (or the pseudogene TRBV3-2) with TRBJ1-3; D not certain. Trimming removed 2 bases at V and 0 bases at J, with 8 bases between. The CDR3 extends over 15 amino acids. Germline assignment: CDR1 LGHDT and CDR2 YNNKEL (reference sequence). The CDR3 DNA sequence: TGTGCCAGCAGCCAATCCAGTTACTCTGGAAACACCATATATTTT. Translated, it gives CASSQSSYSGNTIYF.

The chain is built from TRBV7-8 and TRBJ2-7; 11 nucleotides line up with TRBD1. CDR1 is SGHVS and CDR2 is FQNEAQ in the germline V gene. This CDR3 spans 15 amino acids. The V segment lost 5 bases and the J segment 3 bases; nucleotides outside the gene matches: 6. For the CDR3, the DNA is TGTGCCAGCAGCCCGGGACAGGGGGGTTTCTACGAGCAGTACTTC. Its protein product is CASSPGQGGFYEQYF.

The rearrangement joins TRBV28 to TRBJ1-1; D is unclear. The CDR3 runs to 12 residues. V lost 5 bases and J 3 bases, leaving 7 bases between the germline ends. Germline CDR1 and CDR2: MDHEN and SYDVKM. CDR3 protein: CASSARYTEAFF. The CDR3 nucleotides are TGTGCCAGCAGTGCCAGGTACACTGAAGCTTTCTTT.

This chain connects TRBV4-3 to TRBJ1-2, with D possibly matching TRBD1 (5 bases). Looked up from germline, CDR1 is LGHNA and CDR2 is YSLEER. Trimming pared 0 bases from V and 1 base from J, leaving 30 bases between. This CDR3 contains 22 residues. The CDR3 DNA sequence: TGCGCCAGCAGCCAAGATCTCGCAGGGCCCGGATCATTAACGATCATTAACTATGGCTACACCTTC. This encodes CASSQDLAGPGSLTIINYGYTF.

CDR3 coding DNA: TGTGCCAGCAGCCTCAGAGGCAGTATTACTAGTTTTGATACGCAGTATTTT. Residues: CASSLRGSITSFDTQYF. The V gene is TRBV7-2, the J gene TRBJ2-3; D perhaps matches TRBD2 (5 bases). The CDR3 runs 17 residues. The V gene lost 5 bases and the J gene lost 6 bases, with 24 bases spanning the gap. Germline loops: CDR1 SGHTA, CDR2 FQGNSA.